This TCR beta chain was sequenced in a study of T-cell memory formation after mild COVID-19. Study-level findings and limits: Confirmation was lacking for SARS-CoV-2 specificity of second-wave clones that peaked on day 37. Pre-infection memory carried some responding clones, suggesting that cross-reactive memory joined. Contracting clones from day 15 to 85 showed balanced CD4/CD8; later expanders favored CD4+.

V was trimmed by 4 bases and J by 0 bases, leaving 16 bases between them. The CDR3 runs 16 residues. Germline CDR1 is SGHRS and CDR2 is YFSETQ. Worth noting for this clonotype: Its antigen is as yet unknown.

TCRdb used MiXCR to reprocess the 5' RACE reads, holding one entry per CDR3 protein. Of 400,000 or so distinct CDR3 sequences listed, around 20% are singletons. This TCR was sampled from an adult woman who had mild COVID-19 (a few samples of this study predate the infection). Cell type and time point are not known. The V and J genes are TRBV5-1 and TRBJ1-1, with D maybe TRBD1 (6 bases). Sequenced: PBMCs or a T cell subset sorted from them (not recorded which). In DNA form, the CDR3 reads TGCGCCAGCAGCGCTTACGGGGGCGAATTGAACACTGAAGCTTTCTTT. Translated, it gives CASSAYGGELNTEAFF.